The clone carrying this T cell receptor beta chain was found once. Its antigen is as yet unknown. Trimming took off 0 bases at V and 0 bases at J, with 15 bases between the two ends. The germline gives CDR1 SGHVS, CDR2 FQNEAQ. The CDR3 is 18 residues long. These data belong to a study of cytomegalovirus exposure and HLA in healthy donors. Notes on the study in general: Three chains tied to CMV proved CMV antigen-specific in vitro. Cytomegalovirus-associated status was assigned to around 160 TCR beta chains.

TCRdb's table, derived via immunoSEQ multiplex PCR, lists solely in-frame clones and lacks some. The sample has 110,000 to 150,000 clones, 85% to 90% seen once; the top ten hold nearly 3%. The sample taken for sequencing was PBMCs. This clonotype was obtained from a man younger than 35 in good health and CMV-seronegative. The genes are TRBV7-8 and TRBJ2-1; D may be TRBD2 (6 bases). CDR3 sequence: CASSLAPTVTSSYNEQFF. The CDR3 DNA follows: TGTGCCAGCAGCTTAGCCCCCACGGTGACTAGCTCCTACAATGAGCAGTTCTTC.